These 24 T cell receptor beta chains share one sample of origin, sequenced in a study of blood T cell repertoires in COVID-19. Method: immunoSEQ multiplex PCR; TCRdb's copy keeps in-frame clones and lacks some. The repertoire holds around 190,000 clones, with approximately 91% as singletons. Specimen: peripheral blood. The receptors were sampled from a man in his forties or fifties with COVID-19, enrolled during active disease.

The rearrangement links TRBV3-1 (or the pseudogene TRBV3-2) to TRBJ2-3; TRBD2 matches 9 bases. The J segment lost 5 bases and the V segment lost 1 base, leaving 13 bases of the junction unmatched. In germline, CDR1 is LGHDT, CDR2 YNNKEL (reference sequence). This CDR3 spans 18 amino acids. The CDR3 DNA reads as TGTGCCAGCAGCCAAGGGATCTCCGGGACTAGCAGCGGAGATACGCAGTATTTT. Its translation: CASSQGISGTSSGDTQYF.

The CDR3 DNA is TGTGCCAGCAGCTTGAGTAGCGGGGGGACCCGCTCCTACAATGAGCAGTTCTTC. Translating gives CASSLSSGGTRSYNEQFF. The rearrangement joins TRBV5-4 to TRBJ2-1, with TRBD2 identical over 10 bases. The CDR3 has 18 amino acids. Germline CDR1 SGHNT, CDR2 YYREEE (reference sequence). V dropped 1 base and J dropped 0; count of bases not matched to a gene: 7.

V usage is TRBV6-5 and J usage is TRBJ2-7; tentative D call: TRBD1 (7 bases). V was cut by 2 bases and J by 6 bases, with 14 bases left in between. Per the germline V gene, CDR1 is MNHEY and CDR2 is SVGAGI. The CDR3 sequence is 14 residues long. This CDR3 reads CASSYPGQGGEQYF. The CDR3 nucleotides are TGTGCCAGCAGTTACCCTGGTCAGGGGGGCGAGCAGTACTTC.

This chain uses TRBV11-2 with TRBJ1-1; D is unresolved. Looked up from germline, CDR1 is SGHAT and CDR2 is FQNNGV. This CDR3 is 13 amino acids long. Between the trimmed V and J ends, which lost 5 bases and 1 base, there was a span of 8 bases. CDR3 sequence reads: CASSQQRNTEAFF. CDR3 in DNA: TGTGCCAGCAGCCAACAACGGAACACTGAAGCTTTCTTT.

This clone was counted a few times. Other DNA sequences in the same sample also yield this CDR3. The chain combines TRBV7-9 with TRBJ2-3; D unresolved. Germline-derived CDR1 and CDR2 are SEHNR and FQNEAQ (reference sequence). The CDR3 extends over 14 amino acids. Trimming removed 2 bases at V and 0 bases at J, with 6 bases between. CDR3 protein: CASSLPLSTDTQYF. CDR3 nucleotides: TGTGCCAGCAGCTTACCCCTAAGCACAGATACGCAGTATTTT. The variable domain in full, completed from reference TRBV7-9 and TRBJ2-3, reads DTGVSQNPRHKITKRGQNVTFRCDPISEHNRLYWYRQTLGQGPEFLTYFQNEAQLEKSRLLSDRFSAERPKGSFSTLEIQRTEQGDSAMYLCASSLPLSTDTQYFGPGTRLTVL.

The chain couples TRBV9 to TRBJ1-1; D uncertain. The CDR3 has 14 residues. The V gene lost 0 bases and the J gene lost 2 bases, with 8 bases spanning the gap. Germline CDR1 and CDR2: SGDLS and YYNGEE. CDR3 DNA sequence: TGTGCCAGCAGCGTAGCAACAGCAAACACTGAAGCTTTCTTT. It is translated as CASSVATANTEAFF. Full variable domain (missing parts from reference TRBV9 and TRBJ1-1): DSGVTQTPKHLITATGQRVTLRCSPRSGDLSVYWYQQSLDQGLQFLIQYYNGEERAKGNILERFSAQQFPDLHSELNLSSLELGDSALYFCASSVATANTEAFFGQGTRLTVV.

This clone was seen once. The chain recombines TRBV20-1 with TRBJ1-4; possible D gene TRBD1, 6 bases. Trimming removed 3 bases at V and 1 base at J, with 12 bases between. Germline V gene lookup returns CDR1 DFQATT and CDR2 SNEGSKA (reference sequence). This CDR3 spans 15 amino acids. CDR3 in amino acids: CSASRGAGTNEKLFF. CDR3 nucleotide sequence: TGCAGTGCTAGTCGGGGGGCTGGAACTAATGAAAAACTGTTTTTT.

V gene TRBV2 combines with J gene TRBJ2-7; possibly TRBD2 for D (6 bases). The CDR3 sequence is 12 residues long. The V end lost 4 bases, the J end lost 8 bases, and 12 bases lay between the germline ends. Germline V gene sequence: CDR1 SNHLY, CDR2 FYNNEI. The CDR3 nucleotides are TGTGCCAGCAGTGCGGCAGGGAGGAAGCAGTACTTC. The encoded protein is CASSAAGRKQYF.

The chain links TRBV29-1 to TRBJ2-3; perhaps TRBD2 as D (6 bases). Trimming removed 1 base from V and 6 bases from J, with 20 bases in between. Germline V gene lookup returns CDR1 SQVTM and CDR2 ANQGSEA. The CDR3 runs to 16 residues. The CDR3 sequence is CSVEGGGARVADTQYF. CDR3 sequence (DNA): TGCAGCGTTGAAGGAGGAGGGGCCCGAGTTGCGGATACGCAGTATTTT.

V usage is TRBV7-9 and J usage is TRBJ2-2; TRBD2 matches 8 bases. This CDR3 has 15 amino acids. Losses at the gene ends were 5 bases for V and 7 bases for J; bases not matched to a gene: 9. Germline V gene lookup returns CDR1 SEHNR and CDR2 FQNEAQ (reference sequence). The CDR3 DNA reads as TGTGCCAGCAGCCCTGGGACTAGGGTCGACGGGGAGCTGTTTTTT. Translation: CASSPGTRVDGELFF.

As regards this clone: Other DNA sequences of this sample code for an identical CDR3. CDR3 sequence reads: CASSTGETQYF. The CDR3 bases are TGTGCCAGCAGCACGGGGGAGACCCAGTACTTC. V usage is TRBV12-3 or TRBV12-4 and J usage is TRBJ2-5; D is perhaps TRBD2 (5 bases). Trimming took off 6 bases at V and 5 bases at J, with 7 bases between the two ends. This CDR3 has 11 residues.

Note on this clone: The junction and the germline gene differ at one end; a read error may be behind it. This chain connects TRBV25-1 to TRBJ2-1; D not resolved. The CDR3 sequence is 12 residues long. The germline V gene has CDR1 MGHDK and CDR2 SYGVNS. The CDR3 coding sequence is TGTGCCAGCGGTGAATTCCGAGATGAGCAGTTCTTC. Its protein product is CASGEFRDEQFF.

The CDR3 coding sequence is TGTGCCAGCAGTTTATTCGGGGGTCAGCCCCAGCATTTT. This encodes CASSLFGGQPQHF. The chain recombines TRBV27 with TRBJ1-5, with D perhaps matching TRBD1 (5 bases). Germline V gene data show CDR1 as MNHEY and CDR2 as SMNVEV (reference sequence). V lost 1 base and J 6 bases, leaving 7 bases between the germline ends. This CDR3 region has 13 residues.

The chain links TRBV28 to TRBJ1-2; 7 nucleotides align to TRBD1. CDR3 length equals 15 residues. The V and J ends lost 4 bases and 3 bases, in that order; junction bases with no gene match: 8. CDR1 and CDR2 (germline): MDHEN, SYDVKM. The CDR3 nucleotides read TGTGCCAGCAGTTCCCCCGGGACAGCACACTATGGCTACACCTTC. Encoded protein: CASSSPGTAHYGYTF.

The genes are TRBV18 and TRBJ1-2; 7 nucleotides align to TRBD1. The germline V gene has CDR1 KGHSH and CDR2 LQKENI. The CDR3 sequence is 16 residues long. Trimming took 3 bases from V and 0 from J; bases not matched to a gene: 7. The DNA of the CDR3 is TGTGCCAGCTCACCGACAGGGCCACTCTCTAACTATGGCTACACCTTC. Translating gives CASSPTGPLSNYGYTF. The full variable domain, rest sourced from reference TRBV18 and TRBJ1-2, is NAGVMQNPRHLVRRRGQEARLRCSPMKGHSHVYWYRQLPEEGLKFMVYLQKENIIDESGMPKERFSAEFPKEGPSILRIQQVVRGDSAAYFCASSPTGPLSNYGYTFGSGTRLTVV.

The V gene is TRBV6-5, the J gene TRBJ2-1; unclear D gene. Trimming cost V 7 bases and J 0 bases, with 13 bases left between them. Germline values: CDR1 MNHEY, CDR2 SVGAGI. The CDR3 extends over 15 amino acids. The CDR3 region has the DNA TGTGCCAGCAAGAGATACCCGAGCTCCTACAATGAGCAGTTCTTC. Translation gives CASKRYPSSYNEQFF.

The chain combines TRBV2 with TRBJ2-7; weak D call: TRBD2 (5 bases). Germline CDR1 reads SNHLY; CDR2 reads FYNNEI. The CDR3 is 14 residues long. V lost 6 bases and J 2 bases, leaving 14 bases between the germline ends. CDR3: CASRLEAPTYEQYF. Written as DNA, the CDR3 is TGTGCCAGCAGGCTGGAGGCACCCACCTACGAGCAGTACTTC.

The sample holds one count of this clone. The rearrangement joins TRBV3-1 (or the pseudogene TRBV3-2) to TRBJ2-7; 9 bases fit TRBD2. This CDR3 has 16 amino acids. The germline CDR1 and CDR2 sequences are LGHDT and YNNKEL (reference sequence). Unmatched junction bases numbered 11, after V lost 4 bases and J lost 4 bases. DNA for the CDR3: TGTGCCAGCAGCCCCCTAGGGCGGGAGGGGACATACGAGCAGTACTTC. Translated, it gives CASSPLGREGTYEQYF.

This clone was recorded once. The chain joins TRBV11-2 to TRBJ1-2; 8 bases align to TRBD1. The CDR3 is 15 amino acids. V was clipped by 5 bases and J by 5 bases; unmatched bases: 10. In germline, CDR1 is SGHAT, CDR2 FQNNGV. The CDR3 DNA follows: TGTGCCAGCAGCGGACAGGGTGGTATTTGGTATGGCTACACCTTC. Protein: CASSGQGGIWYGYTF. The whole variable domain, filled in from reference TRBV11-2 and TRBJ1-2, reads EAGVAQSPRYKIIEKRQSVAFWCNPISGHATLYWYQQILGQGPKLLIQFQNNGVVDDSQLPKDRFSAERLKGVDSTLKIQPAKLEDSAVYLCASSGQGGIWYGYTFGSGTRLTVV.

The CDR3, as DNA: TGTGCCAGTAGGAGAAGCGGGATAAATGAGCAGTTCTTC. Amino acids: CASRRSGINEQFF. V usage is TRBV19 and J usage is TRBJ2-1; TRBD2 matches at 7 bases. The germline CDR1 and CDR2 sequences are LNHDA and SQIVND (reference sequence). The ends lost 6 bases at V and 7 bases at J; junction bases unmatched: 6. The CDR3 has 13 residues.

This chain connects TRBV15 to TRBJ1-5; the D gene is possibly TRBD1 (6 bases). This CDR3 comprises 13 residues. V lost 8 bases to trimming and J lost 0 bases, with 8 bases between them. Germline V CDR1 and CDR2: LNHNV, YYDKDF (reference sequence). The DNA of the CDR3 is TGTGCCACCGGGGGGGCTAGCAATCAGCCCCAGCATTTT. This encodes CATGGASNQPQHF.

This chain links TRBV4-3 with TRBJ1-4, with D maybe TRBD1 (5 bases). CDR3 size: 17 residues. V was pared by 0 bases and J by 4 bases, with 15 bases between. Looked up from germline, CDR1 is LGHNA and CDR2 is YSLEER. CDR3 DNA: TGCGCCAGCAGCCAAGATAGTCGTGGGGGGGGTAATGAAAAACTGTTTTTT. This sequence encodes CASSQDSRGGGNEKLFF.

The DNA for the CDR3 is TGTGCCAGCTCACCGGAACTAGCTGCCTACAATGAGCAGTTCTTC. Translated: CASSPELAAYNEQFF. The V gene is TRBV18, the J gene TRBJ2-1, with TRBD2 as a possible D gene (6 bases). This CDR3 has 15 amino acids. Germline CDR1 reads KGHSH; CDR2 reads LQKENI. V lost 3 bases and J lost 2, with 11 bases in between.

The V gene is TRBV6-5, the J gene TRBJ2-3, with TRBD2 matching 15 bases. V lost 6 bases and J lost 9; bases outside the gene matches: 7. There are 15 residues in the CDR3. From germline, CDR1 is MNHEY and CDR2 SVGAGI. The CDR3 loop is CASRGAGTSGRTQYF. The CDR3 bases are TGTGCCAGCAGAGGCGCCGGGACTAGCGGGAGGACGCAGTATTTT.